These 25 T cell receptor beta chains share one sample of origin, sequenced in a study of CD8+ T cells in alopecia areata. Treatment given: oral pan-JAK inhibitor, 5-10 mg twice daily. cDNA prepared by RNA extraction and subsequent reverse transcription served as the template for sequencing. The data were produced by immunoSEQ multiplex PCR, yet TCRdb's version contains in-frame clones alone and is incomplete. The table has 150,000 to 200,000 clones, about 51% seen once. The starting material was CD8+ T cells sorted from blood, obtained between weeks 51 and 52, from a patient treated with tofacitinib. The origin of the receptors is a human donor with alopecia areata.

This clone has only one observation. This sequence joins TRBV6-5 and TRBJ1-1, with D unclear. The CDR3 loop spans 13 amino acids. Between the trimmed V and J ends, which lost 6 bases and 5 bases, there was a span of 13 bases. Germline V gene sequence: CDR1 MNHEY, CDR2 SVGAGI. The chain's CDR3 is CASSLVASTEAFF. In nucleotides, the CDR3 is TGTGCCAGCAGCCTAGTCGCGTCAACTGAAGCTTTCTTT.

This clone has only a few counts. This chain connects TRBV7-2 to TRBJ1-2; a possible D gene is TRBD1 (5 bases). The CDR3 spans 15 residues. V shed 2 bases and J shed 4 bases, with 14 bases lying between them. Germline-derived CDR1 and CDR2 are SGHTA and FQGNSA. The CDR3 loop is CASSLPPRGIYGYTF. CDR3 DNA sequence: TGTGCCAGCAGCTTACCCCCCCGGGGGATCTATGGCTACACCTTC.

There are a few counts of this clone. This sequence joins TRBV25-1 and TRBJ1-1; a possible D gene is TRBD1 (5 bases). With 0 bases removed from V and 5 bases from J, the gap between germline ends came to 13 bases. Germline V CDR1 and CDR2: MGHDK, SYGVNS. The CDR3 loop spans 15 amino acids. CDR3 residues: CASSEYGTGFTEAFF. CDR3 bases: TGTGCCAGCAGTGAATATGGTACAGGTTTTACTGAAGCTTTCTTT.

This chain joins TRBV7-2 and TRBJ2-5; unclear D gene. Trimming shortened V by 1 base and J by 9 bases, and 18 bases separated the two germline ends. Germline loops: CDR1 SGHTA, CDR2 FQGNSA. This CDR3 region has 15 residues. CDR3: CASSLVALTPKAQYF. CDR3 in DNA: TGTGCCAGCAGCTTAGTGGCCCTGACACCAAAGGCCCAGTACTTC.

In DNA, the CDR3 is TGTGCCAGCAGCTTGGCCGTCGGGACTGAAGCTTTCTTT. Translation gives CASSLAVGTEAFF. This chain links TRBV5-6 with TRBJ1-1; D call uncertain. Trimming shortened V by 0 bases and J by 5 bases, and 8 bases separated the two germline ends. Germline V gene lookup returns CDR1 SGHDT and CDR2 YYEEEE. The CDR3 totals 13 residues.

This chain connects TRBV6-6 to TRBJ2-5; D may be TRBD2 (5 bases). Germline V gives CDR1 MNHNY, CDR2 SVGAGI (reference sequence). There are 15 residues in the CDR3. The V end lost 0 bases, the J end lost 3 bases, and 11 bases lay between the germline ends. Here the CDR3 reads CASSYSGWGEETQYF. CDR3 nucleotide sequence: TGTGCCAGCAGTTACTCCGGGTGGGGAGAAGAGACCCAGTACTTC.

The gene calls are TRBV5-4 and TRBJ2-5; D possibly corresponds to TRBD2 (6 bases). This CDR3 is built from 13 residues. The germline gives CDR1 SGHNT, CDR2 YYREEE (reference sequence). The V end lost 3 bases, the J end lost 2 bases, and 8 bases lay between the germline ends. The chain's CDR3 is CASSWGEQETQYF. The CDR3 DNA reads as TGTGCCAGCAGCTGGGGGGAGCAAGAGACCCAGTACTTC.

This clone has more than one count but fewer than ten. In nucleotides, the CDR3 is TGTGCCAGCAGTTACGGGGATACGCAGTATTTT. It yields the protein CASSYGDTQYF. The V call is TRBV9, the J call TRBJ2-3; D is undetermined. The ends were cut back, 5 bases at V and 6 bases at J, with 7 bases in the middle. The CDR3 contains 11 residues. Germline CDR1 and CDR2: SGDLS and YYNGEE.

The chain uses TRBV25-1 and TRBJ1-2, with a tentative D call TRBD1 (5 bases). This CDR3 spans 14 amino acids. The V gene lost 3 bases and the J gene lost 8 bases, with 16 bases spanning the gap. Germline loops: CDR1 MGHDK, CDR2 SYGVNS. CDR3 DNA sequence: TGTGCCAGCAGTGACCGGGGGACCCCCTTGGGCTACACCTTC. It is translated as CASSDRGTPLGYTF.

This clone was detected a few times. In DNA, the CDR3 is TGTGCCAGCAGCTTAAACCTCAGGAATTATAATTCACCCCTCCACTTT. Protein: CASSLNLRNYNSPLHF. The genes are TRBV7-3 and TRBJ1-6; no firm D call. The CDR3 sequence is 16 residues long. The V end was cut by 1 base, the J end by 4 bases, with 11 bases between. CDR1 and CDR2 from the germline V gene are SGHTA and FQGTGA.

This clone was observed a handful of times. The chain uses TRBV4-2 and TRBJ2-5, with TRBD2 matching 12 bases. Trimming cost V 2 bases and J 4 bases; bases outside gene matches: 11. The CDR3 spans 18 residues. CDR1 is LGHNA and CDR2 is YNFKEQ in the germline V gene. The CDR3 nucleotides are TGTGCCAGCAGCCAAATCACCGAGTCTAGCGGGGGGGTAGAGACCCAGTACTTC. Protein sequence: CASSQITESSGGVETQYF.

This chain connects TRBV6-5 to TRBJ2-7; perhaps TRBD1 as D (6 bases). This CDR3 region has 14 residues. Germline V CDR1 and CDR2: MNHEY, SVGAGI. V was pared by 5 bases and J by 2 bases, with 13 bases between. The CDR3 nucleotides read TGTGCCAGCAGTCTCGAGGGGGTCCCCTACGAGCAGTACTTC. This gives the protein CASSLEGVPYEQYF.

The chain couples TRBV15 to TRBJ2-2; D remains unclear. V was cut by 0 bases and J by 2 bases, with 10 bases left in between. CDR1 is LNHNV and CDR2 is YYDKDF in the germline V gene (reference sequence). The CDR3 covers 16 residues. CDR3 amino acids: CATSRDSAANTGELFF. As DNA, the CDR3 is TGTGCCACCAGCAGAGACTCGGCGGCTAACACCGGGGAGCTGTTTTTT.

In this sample, this clone turned up a few times. The rearrangement joins TRBV4-1 to TRBJ1-6; 11 bases line up with TRBD1. The CDR3 is 16 residues long. V shed 4 bases, J shed 7 bases, and the junction held 6 bases outside the gene matches. Germline values: CDR1 MGHRA, CDR2 YSYEKL. CDR3 coding DNA: TGCGCCAGCAGCCTTGGACAGGGGGCGGGAAATTCACCCCTCCACTTT. It yields the protein CASSLGQGAGNSPLHF.

This clone showed up just a few times. The chain employs TRBV4-1 and TRBJ1-5; 9 bases agree with TRBD1. V lost 1 base and J lost 4; bases outside the gene matches: 5. Per germline, CDR1 MGHRA and CDR2 YSYEKL. The CDR3 spans 16 residues. DNA for the CDR3: TGCGCCAGCAGCCAAGCCCCGGGACAGGGAAATCAGCCCCAGCATTTT. This encodes CASSQAPGQGNQPQHF.

The chain has TRBV12-5 and TRBJ2-7; 7 bases align to TRBD1. Germline V lookup: CDR1 LGHNT, CDR2 FRNRAP. CDR3 length equals 13 residues. Trimming removed 4 bases from V and 0 bases from J; junction bases left unmatched: 0. CDR3 bases: TGTGCTAGTGGTTGGGACAGCTCCTACGAGCAGTACTTC. Translating gives CASGWDSSYEQYF.

Only a few counts were recorded for this clone. Here the CDR3 DNA reads TGTGCCTGGAGTGCCGGGACGCGGCACCAGCCCCAGCATTTT. Translating it yields CAWSAGTRHQPQHF. V is TRBV30 and J is TRBJ1-5, with a possible D match to TRBD1 (5 bases). V shed 1 base and J shed 7 bases, with 14 bases lying between them. CDR3 length: 14 residues. Germline CDR1 is GTSNPN and CDR2 is SVGIG (reference sequence).

The rearrangement joins TRBV4-3 to TRBJ2-7, with TRBD2 identical over 11 bases. Germline assignment: CDR1 LGHNA and CDR2 YSLEER. The CDR3 consists of 15 residues. The V segment lost 4 bases and the J segment 4 bases; nucleotides outside the gene matches: 6. The CDR3, as DNA: TGCGCCAGCAGCCCCGGGACTAGCGGAGTTTACGAGCAGTACTTC. This gives the protein CASSPGTSGVYEQYF.

This chain uses TRBV30 with TRBJ2-1; the match to TRBD1 covers 8 bases. V lost 0 bases to trimming and J lost 7 bases; unmatched junction nucleotides: 8. Germline-derived CDR1 and CDR2 are GTSNPN and SVGIG (reference sequence). The CDR3 is 15 residues long. The CDR3 loop is CAWSVGQGAKNEQFF. DNA of the CDR3: TGTGCCTGGAGTGTTGGGCAGGGGGCGAAGAATGAGCAGTTCTTC.

This clone was seen a handful of times. The genes are TRBV6-5 and TRBJ1-2; TRBD1 is a possible D gene (5 bases). This CDR3 is built from 14 residues. CDR1 is MNHEY and CDR2 is SVGAGI in the germline V gene. Trimming stripped 10 bases from V and 4 bases from J, with 19 bases between. The CDR3 sequence: CATQTKDSIYGYTF. CDR3 nucleotide sequence: TGTGCCACCCAGACGAAAGACAGCATCTATGGCTACACCTTC.

This clone was seen a few times. This rearrangement joins TRBV29-1 to TRBJ2-3; 8 bases are a match to TRBD2. V dropped 6 bases and J dropped 2; count of bases not matched to a gene: 4. From germline, CDR1 is SQVTM and CDR2 ANQGSEA. The CDR3 has 13 residues. CDR3 DNA: TGCAGCGTAATGGGACTAGACACAGATACGCAGTATTTT. Protein: CSVMGLDTDTQYF.

The V and J genes are TRBV30 and TRBJ2-7, with D possibly being TRBD1 (5 bases). The germline CDR1 and CDR2 sequences are GTSNPN and SVGIG (reference sequence). There are 15 residues in the CDR3. V dropped 3 bases and J dropped 2 bases, with 17 bases sitting between them. As DNA, the CDR3 is TGTGCCTGGAGACTGGGCCAGGGTATCGCCTACGAGCAGTACTTC. Protein product: CAWRLGQGIAYEQYF.

V and J are TRBV29-1 and TRBJ1-2; D perhaps matches TRBD1 (5 bases). This CDR3 region has 13 residues. The V and J ends lost 8 bases and 7 bases respectively, with 20 bases between them. The germline V gene encodes CDR1 SQVTM and CDR2 ANQGSEA. The CDR3 is CSTDSRAYGGYTF. CDR3 DNA: TGCAGCACTGACTCCAGGGCCTACGGTGGCTACACCTTC.

The chain combines TRBV5-6 with TRBJ2-7, with TRBD2 as a possible D gene (6 bases). Trimming removed 6 bases from V and 6 bases from J, with 10 bases in between. CDR1 SGHDT and CDR2 YYEEEE come from the germline V gene. This CDR3 is 11 amino acids long. CDR3 bases: TGTGCCAGCACCCGGGGAGGCGAGCAGTACTTC. Encoded protein: CASTRGGEQYF.

This clone came up a few times. The chain uses TRBV19 and TRBJ2-7; no firm D call. This CDR3 region has 14 residues. Germline assignment: CDR1 LNHDA and CDR2 SQIVND (reference sequence). V was cut by 7 bases and J by 1 base, with 14 bases left in between. This chain's CDR3 is CASKRASSSYEQYF. In nucleotides, the CDR3 is TGTGCCAGTAAAAGGGCTAGTTCTTCCTACGAGCAGTACTTC.